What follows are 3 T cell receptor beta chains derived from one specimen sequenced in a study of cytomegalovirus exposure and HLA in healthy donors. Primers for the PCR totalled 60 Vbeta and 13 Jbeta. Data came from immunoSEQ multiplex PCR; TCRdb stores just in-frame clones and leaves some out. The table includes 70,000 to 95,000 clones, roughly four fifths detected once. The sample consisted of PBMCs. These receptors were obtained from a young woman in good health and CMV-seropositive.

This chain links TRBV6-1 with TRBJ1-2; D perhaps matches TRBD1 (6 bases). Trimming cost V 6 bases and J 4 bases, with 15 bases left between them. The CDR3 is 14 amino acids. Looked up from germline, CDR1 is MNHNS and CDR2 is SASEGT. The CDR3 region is CASSASTGPYGYTF. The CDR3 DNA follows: TGTGCCAGCAGCGCCTCGACAGGACCCTATGGCTACACCTTC.

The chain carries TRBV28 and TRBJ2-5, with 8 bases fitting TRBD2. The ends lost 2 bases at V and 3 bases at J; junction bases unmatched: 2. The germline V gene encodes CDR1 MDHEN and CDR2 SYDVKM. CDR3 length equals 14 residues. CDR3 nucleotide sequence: TGTGCCAGCAGTTTAAGACTAGCGAAAGAGACCCAGTACTTC. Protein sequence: CASSLRLAKETQYF.

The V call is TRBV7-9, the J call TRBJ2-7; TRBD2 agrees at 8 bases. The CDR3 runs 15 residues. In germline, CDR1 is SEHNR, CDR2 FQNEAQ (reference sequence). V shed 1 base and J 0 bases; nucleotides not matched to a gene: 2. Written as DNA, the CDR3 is TGTGCCAGCAGCTTAGACGGGAGGGCCTCCTACGAGCAGTACTTC. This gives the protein CASSLDGRASYEQYF. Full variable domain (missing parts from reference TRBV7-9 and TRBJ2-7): DTGVSQNPRHKITKRGQNVTFRCDPISEHNRLYWYRQTLGQGPEFLTYFQNEAQLEKSRLLSDRFSAERPKGSFSTLEIQRTEQGDSAMYLCASSLDGRASYEQYFGPGTRLTVT.